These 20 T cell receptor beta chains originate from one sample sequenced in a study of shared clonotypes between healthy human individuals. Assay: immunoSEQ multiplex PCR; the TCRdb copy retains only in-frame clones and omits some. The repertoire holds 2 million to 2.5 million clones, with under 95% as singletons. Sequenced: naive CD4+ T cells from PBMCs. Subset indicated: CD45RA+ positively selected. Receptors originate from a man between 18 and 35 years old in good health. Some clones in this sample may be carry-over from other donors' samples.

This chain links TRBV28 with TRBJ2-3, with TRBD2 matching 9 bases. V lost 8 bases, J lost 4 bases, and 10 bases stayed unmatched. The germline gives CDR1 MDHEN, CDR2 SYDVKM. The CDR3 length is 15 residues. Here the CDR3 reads CASGGRASGSDTQYF. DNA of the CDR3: TGTGCCAGCGGCGGGAGGGCCTCGGGTTCAGATACGCAGTATTTT. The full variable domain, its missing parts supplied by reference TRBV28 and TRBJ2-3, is DVKVTQSSRYLVKRTGEKVFLECVQDMDHENMFWYRQDPGLGLRLIYFSYDVKMKEKGDIPEGYSVSREKKERFSLILESASTNQTSMYLCASGGRASGSDTQYFGPGTRLTVL.

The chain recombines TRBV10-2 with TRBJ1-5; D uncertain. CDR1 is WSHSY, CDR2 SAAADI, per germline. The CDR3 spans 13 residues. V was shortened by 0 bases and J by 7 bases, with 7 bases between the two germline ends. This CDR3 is CASSESTGQPQHF. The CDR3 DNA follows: TGCGCCAGCAGTGAGTCGACGGGGCAGCCCCAGCATTTT.

The CDR3 loop is CASSYGTASANEQYF. Here the CDR3 DNA reads TGTGCCAGCAGTTACGGGACAGCTTCTGCGAACGAGCAGTACTTC. The genes are TRBV6-6 and TRBJ2-7; 7 bases are a match to TRBD1. The J segment lost 5 bases and the V segment lost 2 bases, leaving 9 bases of the junction unmatched. The CDR3 has 15 amino acids. CDR1 MNHNY and CDR2 SVGAGI come from the germline V gene (reference sequence).

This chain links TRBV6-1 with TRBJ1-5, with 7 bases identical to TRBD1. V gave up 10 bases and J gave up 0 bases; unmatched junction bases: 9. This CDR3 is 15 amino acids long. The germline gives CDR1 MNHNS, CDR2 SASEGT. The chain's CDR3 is CAIDNRGYSNQPQHF. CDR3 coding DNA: TGTGCCATTGATAACAGGGGATATAGCAATCAGCCCCAGCATTTT.

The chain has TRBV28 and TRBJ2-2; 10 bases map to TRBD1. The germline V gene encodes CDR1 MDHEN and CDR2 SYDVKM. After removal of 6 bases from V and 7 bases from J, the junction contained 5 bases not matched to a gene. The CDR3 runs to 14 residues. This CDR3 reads CASRGTGANGELFF. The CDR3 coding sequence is TGTGCCAGCAGGGGGACAGGGGCGAACGGGGAGCTGTTTTTT.

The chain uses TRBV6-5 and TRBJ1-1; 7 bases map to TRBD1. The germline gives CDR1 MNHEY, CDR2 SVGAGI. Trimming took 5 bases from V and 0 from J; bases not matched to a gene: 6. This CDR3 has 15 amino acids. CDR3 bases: TGTGCCAGCAGTCGAATACAGGGGATGAACACTGAAGCTTTCTTT. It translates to CASSRIQGMNTEAFF.

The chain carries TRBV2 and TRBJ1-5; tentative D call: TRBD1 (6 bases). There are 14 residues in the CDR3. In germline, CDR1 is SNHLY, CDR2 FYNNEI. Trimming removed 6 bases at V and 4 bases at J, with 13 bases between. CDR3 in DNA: TGTGCCAGCAGCGCCAATCAGGGGAATCAGCCCCAGCATTTT. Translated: CASSANQGNQPQHF.

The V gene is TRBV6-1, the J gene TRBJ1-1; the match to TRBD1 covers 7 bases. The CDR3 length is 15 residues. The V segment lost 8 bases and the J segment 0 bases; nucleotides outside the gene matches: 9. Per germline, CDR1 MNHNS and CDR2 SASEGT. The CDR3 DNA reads TGTGCCAGCGAGAGGACAGGATACATGAACACTGAAGCTTTCTTT. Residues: CASERTGYMNTEAFF.

CDR3 loop: CASSFGGQPQHF. CDR3 sequence (DNA): TGTGCCAGCAGCTTCGGAGGGCAGCCCCAGCATTTT. The chain carries TRBV7-9 and TRBJ1-5; D call uncertain. The V and J ends lost 3 bases and 7 bases respectively, with 7 bases between them. The CDR3 has 12 amino acids. Germline V gene data show CDR1 as SEHNR and CDR2 as FQNEAQ (reference sequence).

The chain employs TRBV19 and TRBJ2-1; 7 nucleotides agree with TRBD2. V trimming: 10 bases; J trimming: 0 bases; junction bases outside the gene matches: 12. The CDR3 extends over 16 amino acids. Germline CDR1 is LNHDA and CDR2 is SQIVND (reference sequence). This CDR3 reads CATTSAGGSSYNEQFF. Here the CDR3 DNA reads TGTGCCACCACAAGTGCGGGCGGGAGCTCCTACAATGAGCAGTTCTTC.

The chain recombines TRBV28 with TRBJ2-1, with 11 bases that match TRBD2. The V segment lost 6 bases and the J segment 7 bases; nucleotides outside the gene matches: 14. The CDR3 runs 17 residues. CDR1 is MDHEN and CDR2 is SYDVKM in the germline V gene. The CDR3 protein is CASSLPILAGVKNEQFF. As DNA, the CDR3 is TGTGCCAGCAGCCTTCCGATACTAGCGGGAGTAAAGAATGAGCAGTTCTTC.

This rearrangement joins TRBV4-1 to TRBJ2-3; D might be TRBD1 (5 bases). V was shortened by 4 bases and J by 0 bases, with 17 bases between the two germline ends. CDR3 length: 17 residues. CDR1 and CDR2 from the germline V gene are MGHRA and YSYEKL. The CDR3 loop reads CASSPGRARSSTDTQYF. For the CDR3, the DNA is TGCGCCAGCAGCCCGGGCAGGGCGAGGTCTAGCACAGATACGCAGTATTTT.

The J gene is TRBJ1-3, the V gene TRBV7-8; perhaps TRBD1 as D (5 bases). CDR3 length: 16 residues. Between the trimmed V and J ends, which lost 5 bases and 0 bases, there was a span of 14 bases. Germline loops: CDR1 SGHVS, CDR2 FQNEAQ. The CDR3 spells CASSRGGTGSGNTIYF. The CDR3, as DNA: TGTGCCAGCAGCCGCGGTGGCACAGGCTCTGGAAACACCATATATTTT.

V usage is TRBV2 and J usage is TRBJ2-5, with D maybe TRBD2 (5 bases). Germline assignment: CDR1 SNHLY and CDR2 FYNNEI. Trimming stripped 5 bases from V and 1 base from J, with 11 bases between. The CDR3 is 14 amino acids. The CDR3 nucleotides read TGTGCCAGCAGTCGGACGGAGGTCCAAGAGACCCAGTACTTC. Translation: CASSRTEVQETQYF.

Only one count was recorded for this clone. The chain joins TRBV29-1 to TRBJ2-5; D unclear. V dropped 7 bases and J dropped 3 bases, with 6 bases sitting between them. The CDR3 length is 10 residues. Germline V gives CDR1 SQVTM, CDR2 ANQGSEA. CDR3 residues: CSAEKETQYF. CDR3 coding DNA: TGCAGCGCAGAGAAAGAGACCCAGTACTTC.

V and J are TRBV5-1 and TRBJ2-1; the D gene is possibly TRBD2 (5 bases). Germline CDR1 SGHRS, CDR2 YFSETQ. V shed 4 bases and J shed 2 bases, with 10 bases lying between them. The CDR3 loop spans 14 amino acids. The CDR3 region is CASSTSGPYNEQFF. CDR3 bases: TGCGCCAGCAGCACTAGTGGCCCCTACAATGAGCAGTTCTTC.

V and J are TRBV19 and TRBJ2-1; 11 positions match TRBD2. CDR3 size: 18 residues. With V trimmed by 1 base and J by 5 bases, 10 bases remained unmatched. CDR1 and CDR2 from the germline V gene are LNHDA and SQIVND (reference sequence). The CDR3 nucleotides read TGTGCCAGTAGTATAGGGGCTAGCGGGAGGAAGAGGGACAATGAGCAGTTCTTC. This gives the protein CASSIGASGRKRDNEQFF.

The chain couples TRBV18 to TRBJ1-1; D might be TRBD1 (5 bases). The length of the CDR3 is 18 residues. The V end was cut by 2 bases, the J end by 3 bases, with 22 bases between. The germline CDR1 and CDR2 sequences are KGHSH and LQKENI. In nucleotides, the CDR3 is TGTGCCAGCTCACCAATCCTGCCCAGGGCAGGGCCGGACACTGAAGCTTTCTTT. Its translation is CASSPILPRAGPDTEAFF.

The CDR3 spells CASTLPGASSYNEQFF. In DNA, the CDR3 is TGTGCCAGCACCCTTCCTGGGGCAAGCTCCTACAATGAGCAGTTCTTC. V and J are TRBV6-6 and TRBJ2-1, with D possibly matching TRBD1 (5 bases). The CDR3 is 16 amino acids. V lost 7 bases and J lost 0, with 16 bases in between. Germline V gene data show CDR1 as MNHNY and CDR2 as SVGAGI (reference sequence).

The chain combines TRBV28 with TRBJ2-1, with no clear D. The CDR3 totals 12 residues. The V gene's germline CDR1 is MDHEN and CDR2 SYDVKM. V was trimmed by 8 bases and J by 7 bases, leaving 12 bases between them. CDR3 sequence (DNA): TGTGCCAGCGGTTCTGTCAGGAATGAGCAGTTCTTC. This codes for CASGSVRNEQFF.